A selection of T cell receptor beta chains follows, all from one sample in a study of regulatory T cells in long-lasting Graves disease. TCRdb recomputed calls from the multiplex PCR reads with MiXCR, one row per CDR3 protein. The table lists more than 450,000 distinct CDR3 sequences, 15% to 20% of them singletons. The same sample was also studied in work on T cells in Graves' hyperthyroidism and ophthalmopathy.

The specimen was peripheral blood mononuclear cells (PBMCs), collected at new diagnosis, from a patient treated with antithyroid drugs. The receptors stem from a man aged 40-49 years with Graves disease. CDR3s include the opening cysteine and the closing phenylalanine or tryptophan. The D gene is left open where the match is weak. Some rows mark clone size as missing; the rest say once, few, many or name a class of expanded clone.

NA many TRBJ2-1 TRBV28 CASSFFAASYNEQFF TGTGCCAGCAGTTTTTTTGCGGCCTCCTACAATGAGCAGTTCTTC
NA few TRBJ2-7 TRBV15 CATSKSRRESREQCF TGTGCCACCAGCAAAAGTCGTAGGGAGTCAAGAGAGCAGTGCTTC
NA NA TRBJ1-5 TRBV28 CASSLIQVGQPQHF TGTGCCAGCAGTTTAATACAGGTCGGTCAGCCCCAGCATTTT
TRBD2 NA TRBJ2-1 TRBV6-2/TRBV6-3 CASSYSRTRGEQFF TGTGCCAGCAGTTACTCACGGACTAGAGGTGAGCAGTTCTTC
NA many TRBJ1-6 TRBV30 CAWTLGGSPLHF TGTGCCTGGACTCTAGGTGGTTCACCCCTCCACTTT
NA many TRBJ2-7 TRBV5-1 CASRSVGAVEYEQYF TGCGCCAGCCGCTCGGTTGGAGCGGTAGAGTACGAGCAGTACTTC
TRBD2 many TRBJ2-7 TRBV7-8 CASSNSGSSEQYF TGTGCCAGCAGCAATAGCGGGAGCTCGGAGCAGTACTTC
TRBD2 many TRBJ2-7 TRBV7-2 CASSFGRRTRSDEQYF TGTGCCAGCAGCTTTGGTCGGAGGACTAGGTCTGACGAGCAGTACTTC
NA many TRBJ1-1 TRBV12-3/TRBV12-4 CASSFALNTEAFF TGTGCCAGCAGTTTCGCTCTGAACACTGAAGCTTTCTTT
TRBD2 NA TRBJ2-6 TRBV13 CASSVASGSSGANVLTF TGTGCCAGCAGCGTAGCTAGCGGGAGCTCTGGGGCCAACGTCCTGACTTTC
TRBD1 many TRBJ2-7 TRBV2 CASSAAGQGGSYEQYF TGTGCCAGCAGTGCCGCGGGACAGGGGGGATCCTACGAGCAGTACTTC
TRBD1 NA TRBJ1-2 TRBV13 CASSLGTGAQGGYTF TGTGCCAGCAGCCTGGGGACAGGGGCCCAGGGGGGCTACACCTTC
NA many TRBJ2-1 TRBV20-1 CSASGHNEQFF TGCAGTGCTAGCGGGCACAATGAGCAGTTCTTC
NA NA TRBJ1-2 TRBV18 CASSPDTRVLSYTF TGTGCCAGCTCACCAGACACGAGGGTTCTCTCCTACACCTTC
TRBD2 few TRBJ2-7 TRBV6-1 CASSDFQSSGSYEQYF TGTGCCAGCAGCGATTTCCAATCTAGCGGGAGCTACGAGCAGTACTTC
NA NA TRBJ1-6 TRBV12-5 CASGFFSPLHF TGTGCTAGTGGTTTTTTTTCACCCCTCCACTTT
NA many TRBJ2-3 TRBV30 CAWSSGGSTDTQYF TGTGCCTGGAGTTCTGGCGGGAGCACAGATACGCAGTATTTT
NA NA TRBJ2-3 TRBV10-3 CAIQGYTDTQYF TGTGCCATCCAGGGGTACACAGATACGCAGTATTTT
TRBD1 many TRBJ2-7 TRBV30 CAWSLGTVGEQYF TGTGCCTGGAGTCTAGGGACAGTCGGCGAGCAGTACTTC
TRBD1 few TRBJ2-1 TRBV24-1 CATERTGDNEQFF TGTGCCACGGAGAGGACAGGGGACAATGAGCAGTTCTTC
NA many TRBJ1-1 TRBV28 CASSLLGIKAEAFF TGTGCCAGCAGTTTATTAGGTATCAAAGCTGAAGCTTTCTTT
NA few TRBJ2-5 TRBV14 CASSQYSGVRETQYF TGTGCCAGCAGCCAATACTCAGGGGTTCGAGAGACCCAGTACTTC
NA many TRBJ1-2 TRBV6-5 CASSYSELGGYTF TGTGCCAGCAGTTACTCAGAACTGGGTGGCTACACCTTC
NA many TRBJ1-5 TRBV3-1 CASSQSGVFNQPQHF TGTGCCAGCAGCCAATCAGGTGTTTTTAATCAGCCCCAGCATTTT
TRBD2 many TRBJ2-1 TRBV5-1 CASSPGTSGSGEQFF TGTGCCAGCAGCCCCGGGACTAGCGGGAGCGGGGAGCAGTTCTTC
TRBD1 few TRBJ2-7 TRBV6-5 CASTYLPGQADNEQYF TGTGCCAGCACTTACCTACCGGGACAGGCTGACAACGAGCAGTACTTC
NA many TRBJ2-7 TRBV20-1 CSASGVVYEQYF TGCAGTGCTAGTGGAGTTGTCTACGAGCAGTACTTC
TRBD1 many TRBJ2-2 TRBV4-2 CASSRLTGGVTGELFF TGTGCCAGCAGCCGATTGACAGGGGGTGTCACCGGGGAGCTGTTTTTT
TRBD2 NA TRBJ2-2 TRBV6-5 CASSYSGLALNTGELFF TGTGCCAGCAGTTACTCGGGACTAGCTTTGAACACCGGGGAGCTGTTTTTT